Following are 19 T cell receptor beta chains from one sample sequenced in a study of tumor-infiltrating lymphocytes in primary liver carcinoma. RNA and DNA were co-extracted from around 20-30 mg of unsorted bulk tissue. Priming with a constant-region primer yielded TCR beta cDNA from about 480 ng total RNA. Three nested multiplex PCR rounds of slightly modified ARM-PCR generated TCR beta libraries. Both of the initial two PCR rounds ran for roughly 11 cycles and employed TRBV1-TRBV30 forward primers alongside a C-beta reverse primer. TCRdb redid the calling of the multiplex PCR reads with MiXCR, one entry per CDR3 protein. Of more than 75,000 distinct CDR3 sequences in the sample, approximately 70% are singletons; the top ten hold just under 20%. The specimen was liver tumor tissue from sampling region 1. Subset: tumor region T1, superior pole. These receptor sequences come from a man in his forties with primary liver carcinoma and hepatitis B virus infection.

With regard to this clonotype: One end of the junction does not line up with germline, which may come from a read error. The chain combines TRBV7-8 with TRBJ2-3; perhaps TRBD1 as D (6 bases). This CDR3 is 13 amino acids long. Germline lookup yields CDR1 SGHVS and CDR2 FQNEAQ. CDR3 amino acids: CASSSQGPDAQYF. Here the CDR3 DNA reads TGTGCCAGCAGCTCCCAGGGGCCAGATGCGCAGTATTTT. Variable domain in full (rest from reference TRBV7-8 and TRBJ2-3): GAGVSQSPRYKVAKRGQDVALRCDPISGHVSLFWYQQALGQGPEFLTYFQNEAQLDKSGLPSDRFFAERPEGSVSTLKIQRTQQEDSAVYLCASSSQGPDAQYFGPGTRLTVL.

On this clonotype itself: A read error may account for a junction end that differs from germline. The chain joins TRBV6-1 to TRBJ2-7, with 7 bases identical to TRBD1. The CDR3 sequence is 15 residues long. The germline V gene encodes CDR1 MNHNS and CDR2 SASEGT. CDR3: CSSSVMAHRGDEQYF. The CDR3 bases are TGTTCCAGCAGTGTAATGGCACACAGGGGTGACGAGCAGTACTTC.

With respect to this clonotype: This CDR3 fails to terminate in the conserved phenylalanine or tryptophan, so it likely reflects a read error. V usage is TRBV11-2 and J usage is TRBJ2-2; 7 bases agree with TRBD1. In germline, CDR1 is SGHAT, CDR2 FQNNGV. This CDR3 contains 16 residues. In nucleotides, the CDR3 is TGTGACAGCAGCTTAGAACCGACAGGGCTCACCGGGGAGCTGTTTTAT. Encoded protein: CDSSLEPTGLTGELFY.

As for this clonotype: A junction end diverges from the germline sequence, so it may reflect a read error. V usage is TRBV11-2 and J usage is TRBJ2-2, with unresolved D. This CDR3 contains 16 residues. Per the germline V gene, CDR1 is SGHAT and CDR2 is FQNNGV. The CDR3 loop is CDSNSRAVTNTGELFF. The DNA of the CDR3 is TGTGACAGCAACTCTAGGGCGGTAACGAACACCGGGGAGCTGTTTTTT.

In the case of this clonotype: The junction departs from the called germline gene at one end, perhaps through a read error. This chain joins TRBV6-2 or TRBV6-3 and TRBJ2-1; D tentatively fits TRBD1 or TRBD2 (5 bases each). Germline-derived CDR1 and CDR2 are MNHEY and SVGEGT. The CDR3 is 15 amino acids. The CDR3 DNA sequence: TGTGCCAGCGGTTACGCAGGGACGTTTTACAATGAGCAGTTCTTC. This sequence encodes CASGYAGTFYNEQFF.

The V call is TRBV11-2, the J call TRBJ2-1; D gene uncertain. Germline V gene sequence: CDR1 SGHAT, CDR2 FQNNGV. The CDR3 is made up of 14 amino acids. The chain's CDR3 is CVRSLDPRVDEQFF. The CDR3 nucleotides are TGTGTCAGAAGTTTAGATCCCCGAGTAGATGAGCAGTTCTTC.

Turning to this clonotype: With a much larger clone just one base away, this may be a read error. This rearrangement joins TRBV10-3 to TRBJ2-3; perhaps TRBD1 as D (7 bases). Germline V CDR1 and CDR2: ENHRY, SYGVKD. The CDR3 is made up of 13 amino acids. V was clipped by 8 bases and J by 1 base, with 10 bases between them. The CDR3 DNA is TGTGCCATCGGGGGGACAGGCACAGATACGCAGTATTTT. It codes for CAIGGTGTDTQYF.

The CDR3 sequence is CASSLGLWAGTEAFF. In DNA, the CDR3 is TGTGCCAGCAGCTTAGGCCTATGGGCAGGCACTGAAGCTTTCTTT. The V gene is TRBV13, the J gene TRBJ1-1; D call uncertain. The CDR3 contains 15 residues. Per germline, CDR1 PRHDT and CDR2 FYEKMQ (reference sequence). Trimming stripped 0 bases from V and 4 bases from J, with 12 bases between.

About this clonotype: Germline and junction disagree at one end, which may indicate a read error. The J gene is TRBJ2-2, the V gene TRBV10-3, with D unclear. Germline V CDR1 and CDR2: ENHRY, SYGVKD. The CDR3 contains 13 residues. The CDR3 spells CASTDWNTGELFF. In nucleotides, the CDR3 is TGCGCCAGTACAGACTGGAACACCGGGGAGCTGTTTTTT.

Note on this clonotype: An end of the junction does not agree with germline; a read error may underlie this. The chain couples TRBV13 to TRBJ1-2, with D tentatively TRBD1 (5 bases). There are 12 residues in the CDR3. Germline values: CDR1 PRHDT, CDR2 FYEKMQ (reference sequence). CDR3 residues: CVSSLSRAGYTF. In DNA, the CDR3 is TGTGTCAGCAGCTTAAGCAGGGCAGGCTACACCTTC.

In regard to this clonotype: The junction differs from germline at one of its ends, possibly a read error. V and J are TRBV7-9 and TRBJ2-5; TRBD2 agrees at 10 bases. The V gene's germline CDR1 is SEHNR and CDR2 FQNEAQ (reference sequence). This CDR3 has 17 residues. CDR3 sequence reads: CVSSPTQGGLAGVTQYF. In DNA form, the CDR3 reads TGTGTCAGCAGCCCTACACAGGGGGGGCTAGCGGGAGTGACCCAGTACTTC.

Details on this clonotype: One end of the junction is discordant with germline, which a read error may explain. The rearrangement uses TRBV4-2 and TRBJ1-2; TRBD1 aligns across 8 bases. CDR1 is LGHNA, CDR2 YNFKEQ, per germline. The CDR3 length is 15 residues. The CDR3 is CVSSQSTGEGYGYTF. The CDR3 DNA is TGTGTCAGCAGCCAATCGACAGGGGAGGGCTATGGCTACACGTTC.

The chain carries TRBV21-1 and TRBJ2-5; the DNA was not compared with TRBD1, the D call given in the table. TRBV21-1 counts as a pseudogene. CDR3 length equals 16 residues. CDR3 sequence (DNA): TGTGCCAGCAGCATAGGGACAGGGGGCCAGAGAGAGACCCAGTACTTC. Its translation: CASSIGTGGQRETQYF.

In the case of this clonotype: This CDR3 is missing its conserved last phenylalanine or tryptophan, likely due to a read error. V is TRBV10-3 and J is TRBJ2-7; no firm D call. Germline V CDR1 and CDR2: ENHRY, SYGVKD. The CDR3 extends over 12 amino acids. DNA for the CDR3: TGTGCTATCAGTGAGCAAGGTGGCGAGCAGTACATC. This encodes CAISEQGGEQYI.

The chain is built from TRBV14 and TRBJ1-6; possibly TRBD1 for D (5 bases). There are 14 residues in the CDR3. V was shortened by 3 bases and J by 10 bases, with 13 bases between the two germline ends. Germline values: CDR1 SGHDN, CDR2 FVKESK. CDR3 nucleotide sequence: TGTGCCAGCAGCCAGTGGAGGGGTAACTCACCCCTCCACTTT. Its protein is CASSQWRGNSPLHF.

Only one count was recorded for this clonotype. The chain is built from TRBV29-1 and TRBJ2-3; unclear D gene. CDR3 length: 14 residues. V lost 8 bases to trimming and J lost 2 bases, with 17 bases between them. CDR1 and CDR2 from the germline V gene are SQVTM and ANQGSEA. As DNA, the CDR3 is TGCAGCATCGCCCCGAGGCAGCTCACAGATACGCAGTATTTT. It is translated as CSIAPRQLTDTQYF.

The J gene is TRBJ2-1, the V gene TRBV11-1, with 7 nucleotides matching TRBD1. The ends lost 4 bases at V and 16 bases at J; junction bases unmatched: 16. The CDR3 contains 14 residues. CDR1 is SGHAT and CDR2 is FQDESV in the germline V gene (reference sequence). The CDR3 protein is CASSSSRSVRGQFF. CDR3 sequence (DNA): TGTGCCAGCAGCTCTAGCAGGAGCGTAAGGGGGCAATTCTTC. Filled out from reference TRBV11-1 and TRBJ2-1, the complete variable domain reads EAEVAQSPRYKITEKSQAVAFWCDPISGHATLYWYRQILGQGPELLVQFQDESVVDDSQLPKDRFSAERLKGVDSTLKIQPAELGDSAMYLCASSSSRSVRGQFFGPGTRLTVL.

This clonotype has at least ten counts. The CDR3 sequence is CASSQLGETSGSYEQYF. The CDR3 bases are TGCGCCAGCAGCCAACTGGGAGAAACTAGCGGGAGCTACGAGCAGTACTTC. The chain has TRBV4-1 and TRBJ2-7, with 11 bases lining up with TRBD2. The V and J ends lost 2 bases and 3 bases, in that order; junction bases with no gene match: 9. Looked up from germline, CDR1 is MGHRA and CDR2 is YSYEKL. This CDR3 region has 17 residues.

A word on this clonotype: Possible read error: a much larger clone is one base away. The genes are TRBV28 and TRBJ2-3, with D possibly TRBD1 on 5 matching bases. The tail of the sequence fits TRBJ1-5 better, so the J call may be wrong. Germline V gene data show CDR1 as MDHEN and CDR2 as SYDVKM. The CDR3 is made up of 15 amino acids. As DNA, the CDR3 is TGTGCCAGCAAATTTGTGGGACTACTCACAGATACGCAGCATTTT. Amino acid sequence: CASKFVGLLTDTQHF.